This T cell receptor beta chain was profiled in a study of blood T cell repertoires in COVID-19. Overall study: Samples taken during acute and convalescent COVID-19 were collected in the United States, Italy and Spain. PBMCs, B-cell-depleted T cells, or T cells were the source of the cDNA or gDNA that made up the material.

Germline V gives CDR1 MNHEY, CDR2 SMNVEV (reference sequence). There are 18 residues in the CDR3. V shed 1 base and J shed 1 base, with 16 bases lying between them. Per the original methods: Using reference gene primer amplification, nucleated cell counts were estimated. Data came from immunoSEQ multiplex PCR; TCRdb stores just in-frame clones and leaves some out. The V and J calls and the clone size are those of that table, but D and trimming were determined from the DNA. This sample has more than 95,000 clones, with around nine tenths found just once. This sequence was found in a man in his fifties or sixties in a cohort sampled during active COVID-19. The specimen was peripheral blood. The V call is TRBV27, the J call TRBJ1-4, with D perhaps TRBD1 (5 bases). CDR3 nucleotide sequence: TGTGCCAGCAGTTTATTAGGTTTGGGGGGGGGAACTAATGAAAAACTGTTTTTT. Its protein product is CASSLLGLGGGTNEKLFF.